This T cell receptor beta chain was recovered during a study of blood T cell repertoires in COVID-19. Whole-study context: COVID-19 samples, acute and convalescent, were from the United States, Italy and Spain. Nucleic acid was either cDNA or gDNA, and it came from T cells, B-cell-depleted T cells, or PBMCs.

The germline V and J ends were trimmed by 8 bases and 3 bases, with 14 bases remaining between them. CDR3 length equals 14 residues. Per the germline V gene, CDR1 is SNHLY and CDR2 is FYNNEI. Authors' analysis steps: Quantification of nucleated cells was approximated via reference gene primer amplification. TCRdb's copy holds only in-frame clones and misses some; the assay was immunoSEQ multiplex PCR. V and J calls and clone size are those listed in that table; D and trimming were worked out from the DNA. There are some 170,000 clones in the sample; 90% occur only once, and over 15% lies in the top ten.

This chain connects TRBV2 to TRBJ1-3; maybe TRBD1 (5 bases). This sequence was found in a man aged 60 to 69 with active or convalescent COVID-19. Sequences were obtained from peripheral blood. In DNA, the CDR3 is TGTGCCAGCGGAGGGCAGGGAGGTGGAAACACCATATATTTT. Translating it yields CASGGQGGGNTIYF.